This T cell receptor (beta chain) is drawn from a study of ipilimumab plus nivolumab after autologous stem cell transplantation. Study-wide results and limits: TCR repertoire, Treg phenotype and gut microbiota reportedly support more study of this approach.

Checkpoint therapy with ipilimumab 1 mg/kg began 14 to 28 days after transplant. Through week 26, nivolumab 3 mg/kg IV was given weeks 1, 4, 7, 10, then biweekly. Using immunoSEQ multiplex PCR, the repertoire was profiled, and TCRdb retains in-frame clones only, with some absent. The data contain about 84,000 clones, 83% of them singletons. The CDR3 consists of 16 residues. Germline V CDR1 and CDR2: LGHNA, YNFKEQ. V was pared by 4 bases and J by 4 bases, with 9 bases of the junction left unmatched. This clone occurred once. Antigen specificity is unknown. This sequence originates from a male donor with diffuse large B-cell lymphoma. Specimen: PBMCs, collected in a trial of ipilimumab plus nivolumab as post-transplant consolidation. V gene TRBV4-2 combines with J gene TRBJ2-1, with 8 bases that match TRBD2. The CDR3 DNA reads as TGTGCCAGCAGCCTCACTCGGGGGGGGGAATACAATGAGCAGTTCTTC. Translated, it gives CASSLTRGGEYNEQFF.